This T cell receptor beta chain derives from a study of shared clonotypes between healthy human individuals. Every donor was a Caucasian adult from Nashville, Tennessee. The CDR3 extends over 13 amino acids. The V gene lost 1 base and the J gene lost 2 bases, with 5 bases spanning the gap. Germline V gives CDR1 SEHNR, CDR2 FQNEAQ (reference sequence). Scientists sequenced DNA from unsorted PBMC on ten immunoSEQ deep assay plates. Per the original methods: ImmunoSEQ sequences covered only the junction and lacked quality scores; filtering therefore differed. Sequencing was performed with immunoSEQ multiplex PCR; in TCRdb, only in-frame clones are kept and a portion is missing. V, J and clone size reflect that table, while D and trimming were determined from the DNA. Of about 520,000 clones listed, roughly 80% are singletons.

Sequencing input: PBMCs. The genes are TRBV7-9 and TRBJ1-2; D is uncertain. The sequence was obtained from a woman aged 40 to 49 in good health. Some clones in this sample may be carry-over from other donors' samples. CDR3: CASSLEQNYGYTF. CDR3 sequence (DNA): TGTGCCAGCAGCTTAGAACAGAACTATGGCTACACCTTC.